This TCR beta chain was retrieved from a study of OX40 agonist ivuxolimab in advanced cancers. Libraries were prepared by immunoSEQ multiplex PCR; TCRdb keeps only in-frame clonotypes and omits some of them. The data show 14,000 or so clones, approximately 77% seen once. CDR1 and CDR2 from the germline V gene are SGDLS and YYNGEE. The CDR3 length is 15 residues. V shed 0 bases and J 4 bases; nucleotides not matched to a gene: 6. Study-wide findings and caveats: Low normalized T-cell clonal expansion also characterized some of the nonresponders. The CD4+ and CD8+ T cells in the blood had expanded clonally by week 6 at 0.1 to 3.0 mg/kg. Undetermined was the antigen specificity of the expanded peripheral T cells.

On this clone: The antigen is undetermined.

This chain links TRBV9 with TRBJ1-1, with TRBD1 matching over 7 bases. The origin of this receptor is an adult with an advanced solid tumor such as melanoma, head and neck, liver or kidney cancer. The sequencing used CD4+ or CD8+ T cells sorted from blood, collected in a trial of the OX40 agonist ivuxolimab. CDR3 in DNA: TGTGCCAGCAGCGTAGGAGGAGGGGGCGGCACTGAAGCTTTCTTT. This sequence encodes CASSVGGGGGTEAFF.